Listed here are 15 T cell receptor beta chains from one sample, sequenced in a study of T-cell memory formation after mild COVID-19. TCRdb reanalysed the 5' RACE reads using MiXCR and keeps one entry per CDR3 protein. The sample shows under 300,000 distinct CDR3 sequences, 8% to 10% of them seen only once. The sample consisted of PBMCs or a T cell subset sorted from them (not recorded which). All receptors come from a man aged 18 to 29 who had mild COVID-19 (a few samples of this study predate the infection). Cell type and time point are not known.

The CDR3 nucleotides are TGTGCCAGCAGTTACTCGTCCAAGAACTATGGCTACACCTTC. Protein product: CASSYSSKNYGYTF. The chain combines TRBV6-5 with TRBJ1-2; D not certain. V lost 0 bases and J lost 2, with 7 bases in between. Germline assignment: CDR1 MNHEY and CDR2 SVGAGI. CDR3 size: 14 residues.

The chain carries TRBV6-2 or TRBV6-3 and TRBJ2-7; possible D gene TRBD2, 6 bases. Germline lookup yields CDR1 MNHEY and CDR2 SVGEGT. This CDR3 is built from 13 residues. The CDR3 sequence is CASSYLRDRDLLV. The CDR3 nucleotides are TGTGCCAGCAGTTACCTGCGGGACCGTGATCTTCTCGTC.

Many counts were recorded for this clonotype. The chain couples TRBV6-2 or TRBV6-3 to TRBJ1-5; a weak D match, TRBD1 (5 bases). Germline values: CDR1 MNHEY, CDR2 SVGEGT. The V and J ends lost 7 bases and 3 bases respectively, with 16 bases between them. The CDR3 is made up of 15 amino acids. The chain's CDR3 is CASKGWGHDNQPQHF. In DNA form, the CDR3 reads TGTGCCAGCAAAGGTTGGGGCCACGACAATCAGCCCCAGCATTTT.

The rearrangement links TRBV2 to TRBJ1-5; TRBD1 matches at 7 bases. Unmatched junction bases numbered 6, after V lost 0 bases and J lost 4 bases. Germline values: CDR1 SNHLY, CDR2 FYNNEI. This CDR3 region has 16 residues. The CDR3 DNA follows: TGTGCCAGCAGTGAAGCTAACCGGGACAGAAATCAGCCCCAGCATTTT. Its protein product is CASSEANRDRNQPQHF.

The table lists this clonotype with a few counts. The chain is built from TRBV11-2 and TRBJ1-2, with D perhaps TRBD1 (6 bases). The CDR3 is 12 residues long. Germline V gene sequence: CDR1 SGHAT, CDR2 FQNNGV. With 5 bases removed from V and 6 bases from J, the gap between germline ends came to 10 bases. CDR3: CASSHEGDGYTF. DNA for the CDR3: TGTGCCAGCAGCCATGAGGGGGATGGCTACACCTTC. The variable domain in full, completed from reference TRBV11-2 and TRBJ1-2, reads EAGVAQSPRYKIIEKRQSVAFWCNPISGHATLYWYQQILGQGPKLLIQFQNNGVVDDSQLPKDRFSAERLKGVDSTLKIQPAKLEDSAVYLCASSHEGDGYTFGSGTRLTVV.

The sample holds many counts of this clonotype. The gene calls are TRBV7-2 and TRBJ1-5; D gene unclear. The germline CDR1 and CDR2 sequences are SGHTA and FQGNSA. The CDR3 contains 14 residues. Trimming left V 3 bases short and J 1 base short, with 7 bases between. The CDR3 protein is CASSLTGSNQPQHF. The CDR3 DNA is TGTGCCAGCAGCTTGACGGGGAGCAATCAGCCCCAGCATTTT.

This clonotype was counted a few times. The gene calls are TRBV7-2 and TRBJ2-5, with 11 bases identical to TRBD2. Germline loops: CDR1 SGHTA, CDR2 FQGNSA. The V segment lost 2 bases and the J segment 5 bases; nucleotides outside the gene matches: 1. This CDR3 has 14 amino acids. The CDR3 region has the DNA TGTGCCAGCAGCTTACTAGCGGGGGGCGAGACCCAGTACTTC. Protein product: CASSLLAGGETQYF.

This clonotype has just a few counts. V is TRBV7-2 and J is TRBJ2-4; 13 bases match TRBD2. The ends lost 5 bases at V and 15 bases at J; junction bases unmatched: 7. The CDR3 has 13 amino acids. The germline gives CDR1 SGHTA, CDR2 FQGNSA. In DNA, the CDR3 is TGTGCCAGCAGCGCACTAGCGGGGGGGACATGGTACTTC. Translating it yields CASSALAGGTWYF.

This clonotype was seen more than once but under ten times. The gene calls are TRBV15 and TRBJ1-4; 10 positions match TRBD1. V lost 3 bases and J lost 8; bases outside the gene matches: 9. This CDR3 spans 16 amino acids. Germline V CDR1 and CDR2: LNHNV, YYDKDF (reference sequence). CDR3 in amino acids: CATSSGARTGGEKLFF. For the CDR3, the DNA is TGTGCCACCAGCAGTGGTGCCCGGACAGGGGGAGAAAAACTGTTTTTT. Drawing the rest from reference TRBV15 and TRBJ1-4, the complete variable domain is DAMVIQNPRYQVTQFGKPVTLSCSQTLNHNVMYWYQQKSSQAPKLLFHYYDKDFNNEADTPDNFQSRRPNTSFCFLDIRSPGLGDTAMYLCATSSGARTGGEKLFFGSGTQLSVL.

The V and J genes are TRBV5-6 and TRBJ2-3; the match to TRBD2 covers 7 bases. This CDR3 has 15 residues. The germline CDR1 and CDR2 sequences are SGHDT and YYEEEE. After removal of 1 base from V and 1 base from J, the junction contained 3 bases not matched to a gene. The CDR3 spells CASSLLTSGTDTQYF. The DNA for the CDR3 is TGTGCCAGCAGCTTGCTAACTAGCGGCACAGATACGCAGTATTTT.

The chain recombines TRBV7-2 with TRBJ1-1; D not certain. Germline V gene lookup returns CDR1 SGHTA and CDR2 FQGNSA. Trimming pared 5 bases from V and 8 bases from J, leaving 9 bases between. This CDR3 has 11 residues. CDR3 amino acids: CASSGQKEAFF. In DNA form, the CDR3 reads TGTGCCAGCAGCGGGCAGAAAGAAGCTTTCTTT.

The V call is TRBV27, the J call TRBJ1-6; TRBD1 aligns across 9 bases. V shed 3 bases and J 8 bases; nucleotides not matched to a gene: 5. Germline V lookup: CDR1 MNHEY, CDR2 SMNVEV (reference sequence). CDR3 length equals 15 residues. The CDR3 nucleotides are TGTGCCAGCAGTTTCAGGACAGGGGTATATTCACCCCTCCACTTT. Protein: CASSFRTGVYSPLHF.

There are a few counts of this clonotype. The genes are TRBV10-2 and TRBJ1-1; 10 bases match TRBD1. The CDR3 is 15 residues long. V gave up 6 bases and J gave up 10 bases; unmatched junction bases: 14. Germline-derived CDR1 and CDR2 are WSHSY and SAAADI. The CDR3 DNA sequence: TGCGCCAGCAGGGATACCGGGACAGGGGTACCCGCAGCTTTCTTT. This encodes CASRDTGTGVPAAFF.

V and J are TRBV5-4 and TRBJ2-7; TRBD1 is a possible D gene (5 bases). Germline V CDR1 and CDR2: SGHNT, YYREEE (reference sequence). The CDR3 length is 15 residues. V dropped 0 bases and J dropped 5 bases, with 15 bases sitting between them. The CDR3 DNA reads TGTGCCAGCAGCTTGGACCTCAGGGAAAGGGACGAGCAGTACTTC. This translates into CASSLDLRERDEQYF.

This clonotype has only a few counts. This chain uses TRBV4-2 with TRBJ2-3; D is unclear. The CDR3 spans 14 residues. V lost 0 bases and J lost 4, with 8 bases in between. Germline V gives CDR1 LGHNA, CDR2 YNFKEQ. The CDR3 loop is CASSQERYPDTQYF. In DNA form, the CDR3 reads TGTGCCAGCAGCCAAGAACGGTACCCAGATACGCAGTATTTT.